The 2 T cell receptor beta chains in this list originate from one sample, sequenced in a study of early T cells in non-severe SARS-CoV-2 infection. TCRdb itself ran the 5' RACE reads through MiXCR, one entry per CDR3 protein. This sample has almost 30,000 distinct CDR3 sequences, with 5.7% found just once. Sequenced: whole blood. The origin of the receptors is an adult who was a healthcare worker with PCR-confirmed SARS-CoV-2 infection or an uninfected control (not recorded which).

This chain links TRBV4-3 with TRBJ1-1; possibly TRBD1 for D (6 bases). V dropped 5 bases and J dropped 1 base, with 14 bases sitting between them. The CDR3 contains 15 residues. The germline CDR1 and CDR2 sequences are LGHNA and YSLEER. The CDR3 reads CASSLQQGRNTEAFF. The CDR3 coding sequence is TGCGCCAGCAGCTTACAACAGGGCCGGAACACTGAAGCTTTCTTT.

This clonotype was picked up many times. V is TRBV11-1 and J is TRBJ1-2; no reliable D call. Germline V gives CDR1 SGHAT, CDR2 FQDESV (reference sequence). V lost 5 bases and J 5 bases, leaving 12 bases between the germline ends. This CDR3 is built from 13 residues. The CDR3 reads CASSPRTAYGYTF. In DNA form, the CDR3 reads TGTGCCAGCAGCCCTAGGACCGCGTATGGCTACACCTTC.